Shown below are 13 T cell receptor beta chains from a single sample sequenced in a study of chemoradiotherapy in HPV16-positive cancers. Profiling relied on immunoSEQ multiplex PCR, and the TCRdb table lists in-frame clones only, not all of them. The sample holds tens of thousands of clones, more than 80% seen once. The sample consisted of blood, taken from a patient who underwent chemoradiotherapy. The receptors shown here come from a human donor with HPV-associated anogenital cancer.

The chain combines TRBV7-8 with TRBJ2-7; 11 bases agree with TRBD2. The CDR3 totals 16 residues. Germline V lookup: CDR1 SGHVS, CDR2 FQNEAQ. V lost 3 bases, J lost 0 bases, and 4 bases stayed unmatched. The CDR3 protein is CASSLPTSGSSYEQYF. The CDR3 bases are TGTGCCAGCAGCTTGCCTACTAGCGGGAGCTCCTACGAGCAGTACTTC.

V and J are TRBV2 and TRBJ1-4; D is possibly TRBD1 (6 bases). Germline CDR1 is SNHLY and CDR2 is FYNNEI. The length of the CDR3 is 13 residues. The V end was cut by 7 bases, the J end by 6 bases, with 12 bases between. The CDR3 protein is CASTGGRHEKLFF. CDR3 in DNA: TGTGCCAGCACCGGGGGCAGGCATGAAAAACTGTTTTTT.

The V gene is TRBV5-1, the J gene TRBJ2-6; D gene ambiguous. V shed 0 bases and J shed 0 bases, with 4 bases lying between them. The CDR3 totals 15 residues. Germline assignment: CDR1 SGHRS and CDR2 YFSETQ. The CDR3 DNA follows: TGCGCCAGCAGCTTGGACCTCTCTGGGGCCAACGTCCTGACTTTC. It is translated as CASSLDLSGANVLTF.

CDR3 protein: CASSLSGTGGSYTF. The CDR3 bases are TGTGCCAGCAGCCTCTCCGGGACAGGGGGCAGCTACACCTTC. The chain couples TRBV14 to TRBJ1-2, with 12 bases identical to TRBD1. This CDR3 spans 14 amino acids. CDR1 is SGHDN, CDR2 FVKESK, per germline. V was clipped by 4 bases and J by 9 bases; unmatched bases: 6.

V and J are TRBV6-5 and TRBJ2-7; 9 nucleotides match TRBD2. Looked up from germline, CDR1 is MNHEY and CDR2 is SVGAGI. The CDR3 spans 14 residues. With 7 bases clipped from V and 7 bases from J, the junction kept 11 bases outside the gene matches. The CDR3 DNA follows: TGTGCCAGCACCTCTAGCGGGACCCGTTGGGAGCAGTACTTC. It yields the protein CASTSSGTRWEQYF.

In DNA form, the CDR3 reads TGTGCCAGCAGCTCAGTCCCGGGACAGGGACCCGGGGCCAACGTCCTGACTTTC. This encodes CASSSVPGQGPGANVLTF. The chain is built from TRBV7-9 and TRBJ2-6; 9 bases agree with TRBD1. V gave up 4 bases and J gave up 4 bases; unmatched junction bases: 11. This CDR3 has 18 amino acids. Germline CDR1 reads SEHNR; CDR2 reads FQNEAQ (reference sequence).

This clone was recorded only once. The V gene is TRBV5-1, the J gene TRBJ2-3; D is possibly TRBD2 (6 bases). This CDR3 has 15 amino acids. Germline values: CDR1 SGHRS, CDR2 YFSETQ. V was shortened by 7 bases and J by 2 bases, with 17 bases between the two germline ends. The CDR3: CASGTSGTHTDTQYF. Here the CDR3 DNA reads TGCGCCAGCGGAACCTCCGGGACTCACACAGATACGCAGTATTTT.

This chain joins TRBV15 and TRBJ2-2, with 8 bases aligning to TRBD1. J was trimmed by 3 bases and V by 8 bases; bases with no gene match: 5. CDR1 and CDR2 (germline): LNHNV, YYDKDF (reference sequence). The CDR3 is 14 amino acids. The CDR3: CATRTGSYTGELFF. The CDR3 coding sequence is TGTGCCACCCGGACAGGGTCGTACACCGGGGAGCTGTTTTTT.

The V gene is TRBV2, the J gene TRBJ2-7, with D perhaps TRBD2 (5 bases). The CDR3 loop spans 12 amino acids. Germline values: CDR1 SNHLY, CDR2 FYNNEI. V dropped 8 bases and J dropped 3 bases, with 11 bases sitting between them. In DNA form, the CDR3 reads TGTGCCAGCGCCGGCGGACTCTACGAGCAGTACTTC. This gives the protein CASAGGLYEQYF.

CDR3 nucleotides: TGTGCCAGCAGCTTGGCGGACTACCTAAACACTGAAGCTTTCTTT. Its translation: CASSLADYLNTEAFF. The J gene is TRBJ1-1, the V gene TRBV5-4; the D is unclear. Germline V gene data show CDR1 as SGHNT and CDR2 as YYREEE (reference sequence). The CDR3 runs 15 residues. The germline V and J ends were trimmed by 0 bases and 2 bases, with 11 bases remaining between them.

This chain joins TRBV10-3 and TRBJ2-7; the D gene is possibly TRBD2 (5 bases). V was clipped by 7 bases and J by 2 bases, with 12 bases between them. The germline gives CDR1 ENHRY, CDR2 SYGVKD. The CDR3 is 13 residues long. DNA for the CDR3: TGTGCCATCACCGCAGGACTCGCCTACGAGCAGTACTTC. Its protein product is CAITAGLAYEQYF.

The chain joins TRBV18 to TRBJ2-1; the match to TRBD2 covers 8 bases. The CDR3 runs 17 residues. With V trimmed by 6 bases and J by 9 bases, 19 bases remained unmatched. CDR1 and CDR2 from the germline V gene are KGHSH and LQKENI. This CDR3 reads CASSRTDIGGGTGEQFF. The DNA for the CDR3 is TGTGCCAGCTCCCGGACCGATATCGGCGGGGGGACGGGTGAGCAGTTCTTC.

The chain combines TRBV28 with TRBJ1-5; 9 bases align to TRBD1. The ends lost 3 bases at V and 6 bases at J; junction bases unmatched: 3. This CDR3 has 14 amino acids. From germline, CDR1 is MDHEN and CDR2 SYDVKM. The CDR3 is CASSLGTGTQPQHF. The CDR3 DNA reads as TGTGCCAGCAGTTTGGGGACAGGGACTCAGCCCCAGCATTTT.